This record concerns one T cell receptor beta chain sequence. The antigen remains undetermined. The data are from a study of cytomegalovirus exposure and HLA in healthy donors. Broader study findings: As was reported, the classifier diagnosed cytomegalovirus status with high specificity and sensitivity. Listed as cytomegalovirus-associated were 150 or so TCR beta chains. Later work associated roughly 17,000 TCR beta sequences with HLA alleles at 0.05 false discovery rate. Equally common other TCR beta chains were less clonally expanded than HLA-associated ones, a later analysis found.

It was with 60 Vbeta and 13 Jbeta primers that the PCR ran. Here immunoSEQ multiplex PCR was the method, and the copy in TCRdb shows in-frame clones only, minus some. The sample includes about 190,000 clones, roughly four fifths of them seen just once. V shed 4 bases and J 1 base; nucleotides not matched to a gene: 2. CDR3 length: 14 amino acids. Per the germline V gene, CDR1 is SGDLS and CDR2 is YYNGEE. The clonotype originates from a man between 18 and 29 years old in good health and CMV-seronegative. Material: PBMCs. The V gene is TRBV9, the J gene TRBJ2-1, with 7 bases that match TRBD1. CDR3 sequence: CASSMTGSYNEQFF. The CDR3 nucleotides are TGTGCCAGCAGCATGACAGGGTCCTACAATGAGCAGTTCTTC.